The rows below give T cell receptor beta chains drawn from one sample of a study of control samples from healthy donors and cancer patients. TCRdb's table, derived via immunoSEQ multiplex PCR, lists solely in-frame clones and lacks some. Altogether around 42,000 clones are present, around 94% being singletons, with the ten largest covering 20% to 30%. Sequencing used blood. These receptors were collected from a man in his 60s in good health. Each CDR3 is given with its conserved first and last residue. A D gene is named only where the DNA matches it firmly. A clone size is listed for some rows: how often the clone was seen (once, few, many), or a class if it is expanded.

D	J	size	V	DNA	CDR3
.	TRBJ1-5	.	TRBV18	TGTGCCAGCTCACCGAGACGCGACGGACAGCCCCAGCATTTT	CASSPRRDGQPQHF
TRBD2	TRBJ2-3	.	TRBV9	TGTGCCAGCAGCGTAGCTAGTCTAGCGGGAAGTGAAACGCAGTATTTT	CASSVASLAGSETQYF
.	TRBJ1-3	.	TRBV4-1	TGCGCCAGCAGCCAAGAAGGGGGGGGCAGGACCATATATTTT	CASSQEGGGRTIYF
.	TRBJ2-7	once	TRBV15	TGTGCCACCAGCAGAGCCTCCGGTCCCCGGCCTTACGAGCAGTACTTC	CATSRASGPRPYEQYF
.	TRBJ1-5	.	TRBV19	TGTGCCAGTAGTATTCAGGGAGGTCAGCCCCAGCATTTT	CASSIQGGQPQHF
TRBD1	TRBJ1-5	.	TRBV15	TGTGCCACCAGCAGCCTACGGATAGGGGGCACTTTTGGCAATCAGCCCCAGCATTTT	CATSSLRIGGTFGNQPQHF
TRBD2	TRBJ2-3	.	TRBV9	TGTGCCAGCAGCGTATGGATAGCGGGTTCTAGCACAGATACGCAGTATTTT	CASSVWIAGSSTDTQYF
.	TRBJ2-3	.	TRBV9	TGTGCCAGCAGCGTTATGGGAAGGGGTGGCACAGATACGCAGTATTTT	CASSVMGRGGTDTQYF
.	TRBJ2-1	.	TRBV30	TGTGCCTGGGGCGTAGGGCAGTTCTTC	CAWGVGQFF
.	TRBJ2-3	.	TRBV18	TGTGCCAGCTCACCACCAACAGCGGACCCAGGAACAGATACGCAGTATTTT	CASSPPTADPGTDTQYF
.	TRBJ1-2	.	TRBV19	TGTGCCAGTAGTATTACAAACAGGCGCCTTAATGGCTACACCTTC	CASSITNRRLNGYTF
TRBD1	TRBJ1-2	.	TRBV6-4	TGTGCCAGCAGTGACTCCAGCGCTCGGGACAGCCTGTATGGCTACACCTTC	CASSDSSARDSLYGYTF
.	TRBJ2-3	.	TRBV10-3	TGTGCCACCGGGGGCACAGATACGCAGTATTTT	CATGGTDTQYF
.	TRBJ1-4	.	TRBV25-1	TGTGCCAGCAGGGTCAATGGAGGCGAAAAACTGTTTTTT	CASRVNGGEKLFF
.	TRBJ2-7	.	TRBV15	TGTGCCACCCCCAGAGATCCCCGACCTAAATCCTACGAGCAGTACTTC	CATPRDPRPKSYEQYF
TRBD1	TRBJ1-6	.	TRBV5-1	TGCGCCAGCAGCTTGGAGGGGGCGGATAATTCACCCCTCCACTTT	CASSLEGADNSPLHF
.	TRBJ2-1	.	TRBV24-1	TGTGCCACCAGTGACTTAGGCTATGAGCAGTTCTTC	CATSDLGYEQFF
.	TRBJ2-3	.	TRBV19	TGTGCCAGTAGTTTCCCCGGAACCACAGATACGCAGTATTTT	CASSFPGTTDTQYF
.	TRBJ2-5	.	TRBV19	TGTGCCAGTAGTATAATGGTAGGCAGGGATACAGAGACCCAGTACTTC	CASSIMVGRDTETQYF
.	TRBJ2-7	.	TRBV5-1	TGCGCCAGCAGCTTGGATACAACCGGGCCCCCATCCTACGAGCAGTACTTC	CASSLDTTGPPSYEQYF
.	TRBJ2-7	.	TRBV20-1	TGCAGTGCTTCTACCTACGAGCAGTACTTC	CSASTYEQYF
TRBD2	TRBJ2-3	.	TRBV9	TGTGCCAGCAGCGTAGTGGATAGCGGGAGTTGGAATACGCAGTATTTT	CASSVVDSGSWNTQYF
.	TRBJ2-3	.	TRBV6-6	TGTGCCAGCAGTTCTACAGCGGCTAGCACAGATACGCAGTATTTT	CASSSTAASTDTQYF
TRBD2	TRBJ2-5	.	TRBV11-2	TGTGCCAGCAGCTTACGGCTAGCGGGAGTGGAGACCCGGTACTTC	CASSLRLAGVETRYF
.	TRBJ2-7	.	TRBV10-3	TGTGCCGTAACCGGGGGCCGCGGGGGCGAGCAGTACTTC	CAVTGGRGGEQYF
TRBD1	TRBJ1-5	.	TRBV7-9	TGTGCCAGCAGCCAGGGGGCAGGTAGCAATCAGCCCCAGCATTTT	CASSQGAGSNQPQHF
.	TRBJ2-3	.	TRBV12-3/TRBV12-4	TGTGCCAGCAGTAGGGACCGTGCCGATACGCAGTATTTT	CASSRDRADTQYF
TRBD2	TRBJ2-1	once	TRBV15	TGTGCCACCAGCAGAGGGACTAGCGGATCCTACAATGAGCAGTTCTTC	CATSRGTSGSYNEQFF
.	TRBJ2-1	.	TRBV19	TGTGCCAGTAGTATGAGTTTCAATGAGCAGTTCTTC	CASSMSFNEQFF
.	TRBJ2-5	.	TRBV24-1	TGTGCCACCAGTGACCCCGGGCCTGCCAAAGAGACCCAGTACTTC	CATSDPGPAKETQYF
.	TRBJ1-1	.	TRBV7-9	TGTGCCAGCAGCTTAGAGCAGGTGAACACTGAAGCTTTCTTT	CASSLEQVNTEAFF
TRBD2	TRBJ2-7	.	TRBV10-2	TGCGCCACCGCACGGGAGGGGACCCCCTACGAGCAGTACTTC	CATAREGTPYEQYF
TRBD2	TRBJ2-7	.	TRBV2	TGTGCCAGCAGTCCACCGGGGGGGCTCGAGCAGTACTTC	CASSPPGGLEQYF
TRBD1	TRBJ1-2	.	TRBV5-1	TGCGCCAGCAGCTTGAAGACAGGGGCCAACTATGGCTACACCTTC	CASSLKTGANYGYTF
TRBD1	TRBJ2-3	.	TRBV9	TGTGCCAGCAGCGTACAGGGGGAAGCAGATACGCAGTATTTT	CASSVQGEADTQYF
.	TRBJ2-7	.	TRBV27	TGTGCCAGCACCAACACGGCGGGGGCCCTGCCCTACGAGCAGTACTTC	CASTNTAGALPYEQYF
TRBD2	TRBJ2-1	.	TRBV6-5	TGTGCCAGCAGCATACTAGCGGGAGCAAATGAGCAGTTCTTC	CASSILAGANEQFF
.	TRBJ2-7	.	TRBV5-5	TGTGCCAGCAGCCCTACTGGGTTATACGAGCAGTACTTC	CASSPTGLYEQYF
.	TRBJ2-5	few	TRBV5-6	TGTGCCAGCAGCTTGGCTGGCGCTGTCGGAGAGACCCAGTACTTC	CASSLAGAVGETQYF
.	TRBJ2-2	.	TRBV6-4	TGTGCCAGCAGTGAGGCCCCCAACACCGGGGAGCTGTTTTTT	CASSEAPNTGELFF
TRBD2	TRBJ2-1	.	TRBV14	TGTGCCAGCAGCCAACGACTAGCGGATGAGCAGTTCTTC	CASSQRLADEQFF
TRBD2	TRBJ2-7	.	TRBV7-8	TGTGCCAGCAGCTCCCTGAGCGGGAGTTACTCCTACGAGCAGTACTTC	CASSSLSGSYSYEQYF
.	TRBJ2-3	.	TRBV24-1	TGTGCCACTGGAAGCGAGCCTAGCACAGATACGCAGTATTTT	CATGSEPSTDTQYF
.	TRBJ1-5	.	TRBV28	TGTGCCAGCAGAAAAGGGGCCTCCCTTGTATCCCAGCATTTT	CASRKGASLVSQHF
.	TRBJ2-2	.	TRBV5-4	TGTGCCAGCAGCCAGGTGGACAAAGTCACCGGGGAGCTGTTTTTT	CASSQVDKVTGELFF
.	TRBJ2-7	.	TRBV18	TGTGCCAGCTCGCCCCTCATTGCCTACGAGCAGTACTTC	CASSPLIAYEQYF
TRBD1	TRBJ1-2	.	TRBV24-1	TGTGCCACCAGTGATCCATGGACAGGGGGGGCCTATGGCTACACCTTC	CATSDPWTGGAYGYTF
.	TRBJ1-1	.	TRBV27	TGTGCCAGCGCCCACGGGGGGCGCGTCGCTGAAGCTTTCTTT	CASAHGGRVAEAFF
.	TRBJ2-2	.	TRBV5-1	TGCGCCAGCAGCTTGGGGACTCCCTTCACCGGGGAGCTGTTTTTT	CASSLGTPFTGELFF
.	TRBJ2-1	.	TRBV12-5	TGTGCTAGTGGTTGGGGCGTACGGAGGATTGAGCAGTTCTTC	CASGWGVRRIEQFF
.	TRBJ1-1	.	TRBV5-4	TGTGCCAGCAGCCCTAAGACTCAGGGTCTGAACACTGAAGCTTTCTTT	CASSPKTQGLNTEAFF
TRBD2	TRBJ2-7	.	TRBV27	TGTGCCAGCCCTTCCGGGACTAGCGGGAGAGGCTCCTACGAGCAGTACTTC	CASPSGTSGRGSYEQYF
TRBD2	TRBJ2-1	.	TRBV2	TGTGCCAGCAGTTATGGACTAGCACGCGAGCAGTTCTTC	CASSYGLAREQFF
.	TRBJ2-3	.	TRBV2	TGTGCCAGCAGTAGAAGCCCTTCCTCCGATACGCAGTATTTT	CASSRSPSSDTQYF
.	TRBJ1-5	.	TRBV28	TGTGCCAGCACTCCAGACAGAACTTATAGCAATCAGCCCCAGCATTTT	CASTPDRTYSNQPQHF
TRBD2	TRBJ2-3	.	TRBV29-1	TGCAGCGTTGCGGGTACTAGCGGGAGCACAGATACGCAGTATTTT	CSVAGTSGSTDTQYF
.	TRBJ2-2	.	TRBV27	TGTGCCTTTGAGCCAAACCCTCAGAACACCGGGGAGCTGTTTTTT	CAFEPNPQNTGELFF